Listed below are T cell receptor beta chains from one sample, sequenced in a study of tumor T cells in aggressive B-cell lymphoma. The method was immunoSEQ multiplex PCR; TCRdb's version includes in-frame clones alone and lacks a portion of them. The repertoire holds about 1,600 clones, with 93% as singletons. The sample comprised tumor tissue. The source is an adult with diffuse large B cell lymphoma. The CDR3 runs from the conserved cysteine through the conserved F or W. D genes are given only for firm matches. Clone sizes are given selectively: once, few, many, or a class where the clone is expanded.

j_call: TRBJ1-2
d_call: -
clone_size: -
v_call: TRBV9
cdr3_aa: CASRFAGVGYTF
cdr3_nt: TGTGCCAGCAGGTTCGCAGGGGTCGGCTACACCTTC

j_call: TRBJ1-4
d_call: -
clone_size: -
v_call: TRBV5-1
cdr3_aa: CASSLATNEKLFF
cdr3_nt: TGCGCCAGCAGCTTAGCTACTAATGAAAAACTGTTTTTT

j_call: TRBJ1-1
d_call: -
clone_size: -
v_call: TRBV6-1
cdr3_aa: CASSEAEGLRGTEAFF
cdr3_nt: TGTGCCAGCAGTGAAGCAGAGGGACTCCGAGGGACTGAAGCTTTCTTT

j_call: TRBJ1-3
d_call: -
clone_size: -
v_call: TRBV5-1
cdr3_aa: CASSTGTLSSGNTIYF
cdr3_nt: TGCGCCAGCAGCACAGGGACGTTGAGCTCTGGAAACACCATATATTTT

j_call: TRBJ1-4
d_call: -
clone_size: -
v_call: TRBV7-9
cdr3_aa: CASSWNREKLFF
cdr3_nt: TGTGCCAGCAGCTGGAACAGGGAAAAACTGTTTTTT

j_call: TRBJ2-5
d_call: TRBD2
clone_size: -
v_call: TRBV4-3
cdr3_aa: CASSQDTQRGGRETQYF
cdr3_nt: TGCGCCAGCAGCCAAGATACCCAGCGGGGAGGTCGGGAGACCCAGTACTTC

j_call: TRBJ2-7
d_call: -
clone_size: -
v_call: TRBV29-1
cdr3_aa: CSATDNKSSYEQYF
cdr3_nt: TGCAGCGCTACAGACAACAAGAGCTCCTACGAGCAGTACTTC

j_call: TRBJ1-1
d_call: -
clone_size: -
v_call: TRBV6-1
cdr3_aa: CASRAGAGTEAFF
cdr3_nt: TGTGCCAGCAGAGCAGGGGCGGGCACTGAAGCTTTCTTT

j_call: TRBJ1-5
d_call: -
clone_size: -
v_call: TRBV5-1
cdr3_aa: CASSRGAGQPQHF
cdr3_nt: TGCGCCAGCAGTCGGGGGGCAGGTCAGCCCCAGCATTTT

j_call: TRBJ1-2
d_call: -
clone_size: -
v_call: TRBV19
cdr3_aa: CASSRQVSGGYTF
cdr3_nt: TGTGCCAGTAGTAGACAGGTCTCGGGTGGCTACACCTTC

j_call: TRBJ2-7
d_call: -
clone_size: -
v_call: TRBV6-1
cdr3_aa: CASESLTLYEQYF
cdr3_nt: TGTGCCAGCGAGAGCCTCACTCTCTACGAGCAGTACTTC

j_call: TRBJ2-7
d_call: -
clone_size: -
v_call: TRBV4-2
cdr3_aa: CASSQKQGTYEQYF
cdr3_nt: TGTGCCAGCAGCCAGAAACAGGGCACCTACGAGCAGTACTTC

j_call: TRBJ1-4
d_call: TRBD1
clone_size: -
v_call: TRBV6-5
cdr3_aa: CASRGQGNEKLFF
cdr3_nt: TGTGCCAGCCGCGGACAGGGCAATGAAAAACTGTTTTTT

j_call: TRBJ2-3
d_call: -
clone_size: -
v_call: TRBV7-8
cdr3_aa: CASSILRADTQYF
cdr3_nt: TGTGCCAGCAGCATCTTGCGGGCAGATACGCAGTATTTT

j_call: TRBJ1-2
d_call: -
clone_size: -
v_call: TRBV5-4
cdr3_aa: CASSLGTAFFYGYTF
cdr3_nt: TGTGCCAGCAGCTTGGGGACAGCCTTTTTCTATGGCTACACCTTC

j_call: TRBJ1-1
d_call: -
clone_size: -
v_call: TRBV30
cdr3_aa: CAWSVNSFRTEAFF
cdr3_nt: TGTGCCTGGAGTGTAAATAGTTTTCGCACTGAAGCTTTCTTT

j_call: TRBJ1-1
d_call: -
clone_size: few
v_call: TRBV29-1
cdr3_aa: CSVVGQRFNTEAFF
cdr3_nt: TGCAGCGTTGTTGGACAGCGCTTTAACACTGAAGCTTTCTTT

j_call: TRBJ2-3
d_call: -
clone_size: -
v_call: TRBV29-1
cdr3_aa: CSVGPTGQVTDTQYF
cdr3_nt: TGCAGCGTTGGCCCCACAGGGCAGGTCACAGATACGCAGTATTTT

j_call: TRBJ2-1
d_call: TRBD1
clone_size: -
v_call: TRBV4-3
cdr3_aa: CASSQGQYYEQFF
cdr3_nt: TGCGCCAGCAGCCAGGGACAGTACTATGAGCAGTTCTTC

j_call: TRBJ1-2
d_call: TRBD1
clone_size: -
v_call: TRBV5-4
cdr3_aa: CASSTPGQDYGYTF
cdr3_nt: TGTGCCAGCAGCACACCGGGACAGGATTACGGCTACACCTTC

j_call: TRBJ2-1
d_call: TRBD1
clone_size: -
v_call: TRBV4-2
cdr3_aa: CASSQEGTGGYNEQFF
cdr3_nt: TGTGCCAGCAGCCAAGAAGGGACAGGGGGCTACAATGAGCAGTTCTTC

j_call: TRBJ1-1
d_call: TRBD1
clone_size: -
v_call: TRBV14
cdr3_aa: CASSLWTGREAEAFF
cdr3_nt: TGTGCCAGCAGCCTTTGGACAGGGAGGGAGGCTGAAGCTTTCTTT

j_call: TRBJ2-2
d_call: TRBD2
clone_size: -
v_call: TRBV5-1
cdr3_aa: CAKPGLAVHGELFF
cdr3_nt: TGCGCCAAACCGGGACTAGCGGTTCACGGGGAGCTGTTTTTT

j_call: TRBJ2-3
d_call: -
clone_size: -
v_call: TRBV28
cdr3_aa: CASSLFGRSTDTQYF
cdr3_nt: TGTGCCAGCAGTTTATTTGGCAGGAGCACAGATACGCAGTATTTT

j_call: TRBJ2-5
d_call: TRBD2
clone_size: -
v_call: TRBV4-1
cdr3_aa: CASSQDNPPASGIETQYF
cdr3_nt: TGCGCCAGCAGCCAAGATAATCCTCCGGCCAGCGGGATCGAGACCCAGTACTTC

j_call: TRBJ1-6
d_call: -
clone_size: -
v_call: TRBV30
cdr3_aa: CAWSVEGARGYNSPLHF
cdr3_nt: TGTGCCTGGAGTGTAGAAGGCGCCAGGGGATATAATTCACCCCTCCACTTT

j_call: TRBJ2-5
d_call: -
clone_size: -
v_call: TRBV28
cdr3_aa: CASSLGGLPEETQYF
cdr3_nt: TGTGCCAGCAGTTTGGGGGGGCTGCCTGAAGAGACCCAGTACTTC

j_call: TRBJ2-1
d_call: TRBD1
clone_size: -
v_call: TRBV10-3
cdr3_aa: CASRDRESNEQFF
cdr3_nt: TGTGCCAGCAGGGACAGGGAGAGCAATGAGCAGTTCTTC

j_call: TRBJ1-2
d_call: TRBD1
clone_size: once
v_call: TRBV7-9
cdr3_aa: CASSRGQGAGYTF
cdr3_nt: TGTGCCAGCAGCCGGGGACAGGGTGCCGGCTACACCTTC

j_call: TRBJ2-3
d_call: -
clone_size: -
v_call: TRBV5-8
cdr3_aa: CASSLWGDTDTQYF
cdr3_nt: TGTGCCAGCAGCTTGTGGGGGGACACAGATACGCAGTATTTT

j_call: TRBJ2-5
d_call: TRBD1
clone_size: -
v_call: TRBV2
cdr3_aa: CASSEGFTGAQETQYF
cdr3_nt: TGTGCCAGCAGTGAGGGGTTCACAGGGGCCCAAGAGACCCAGTACTTC

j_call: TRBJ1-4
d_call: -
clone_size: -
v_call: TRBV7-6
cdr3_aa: CASSLGRGYNEKLFF
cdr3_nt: TGTGCCAGCAGCTTAGGTCGGGGGTATAATGAAAAACTGTTTTTT

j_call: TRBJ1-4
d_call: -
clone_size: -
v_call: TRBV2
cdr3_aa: CASSDWAVGNEKLFF
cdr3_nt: TGTGCCAGCAGTGATTGGGCAGTGGGTAATGAAAAACTGTTTTTT

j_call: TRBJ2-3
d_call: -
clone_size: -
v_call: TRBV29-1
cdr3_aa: CSVERIFTDTQYF
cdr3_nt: TGCAGCGTTGAGAGGATTTTCACAGATACGCAGTATTTT

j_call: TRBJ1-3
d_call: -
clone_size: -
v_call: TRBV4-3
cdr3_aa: CASSQAVQGSSSGNTIYF
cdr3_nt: TGCGCCAGCAGCCAAGCAGTGCAGGGGTCCTCCTCTGGAAACACCATATATTTT

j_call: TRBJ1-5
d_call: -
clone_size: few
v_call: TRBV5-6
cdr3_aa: CEEGPNQPQHF
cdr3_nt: TGTGAGGAGGGTCCAAATCAGCCCCAGCATTTT

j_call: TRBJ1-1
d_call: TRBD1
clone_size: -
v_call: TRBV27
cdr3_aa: CASSLSRRDRVTEAFF
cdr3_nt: TGTGCCAGCAGTTTATCTCGACGGGACAGGGTCACTGAAGCTTTCTTT

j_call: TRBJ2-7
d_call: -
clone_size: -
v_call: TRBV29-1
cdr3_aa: CSVAGSPTYEQYF
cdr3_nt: TGCAGCGTTGCCGGGTCCCCCACCTACGAGCAGTACTTC

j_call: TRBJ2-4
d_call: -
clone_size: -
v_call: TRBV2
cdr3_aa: CASSPPQLEDIQYF
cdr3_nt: TGTGCCAGCAGCCCGCCCCAACTAGAGGACATTCAGTACTTC

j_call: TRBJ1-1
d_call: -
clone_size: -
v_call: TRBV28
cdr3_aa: CASSLSDGAGEAFF
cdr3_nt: TGTGCCAGCAGTTTATCGGACGGAGCGGGTGAAGCTTTCTTT

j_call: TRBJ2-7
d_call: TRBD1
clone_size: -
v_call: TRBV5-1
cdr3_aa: CASSPTRQGSRYEQYF
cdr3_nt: TGCGCCAGCAGCCCTACCCGACAGGGGTCTAGGTACGAGCAGTACTTC

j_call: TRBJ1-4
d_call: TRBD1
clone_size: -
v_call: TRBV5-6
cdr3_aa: CASSRGQGQSEKLFF
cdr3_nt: TGTGCCAGCAGCCGCGGACAGGGGCAATCTGAAAAACTGTTTTTT

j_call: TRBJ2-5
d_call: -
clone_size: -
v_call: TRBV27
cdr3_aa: CASSVANQETQYF
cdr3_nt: TGTGCCAGCAGTGTAGCGAACCAAGAGACCCAGTACTTC

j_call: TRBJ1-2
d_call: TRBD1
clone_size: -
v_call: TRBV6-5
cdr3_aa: CASSRATGAGYTF
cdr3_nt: TGTGCCAGCAGTCGGGCAACAGGGGCAGGCTACACCTTC

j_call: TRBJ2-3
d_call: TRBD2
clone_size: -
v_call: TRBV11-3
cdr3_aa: CASSSGTSGGRGTDTQYF
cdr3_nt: TGTGCCAGCAGCTCCGGGACTAGCGGGGGTAGAGGAACAGATACGCAGTATTTT

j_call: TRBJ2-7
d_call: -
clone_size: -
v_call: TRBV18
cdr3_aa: CASSPEGRVSYEQYF
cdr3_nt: TGTGCCAGCTCACCTGAGGGTAGGGTCTCCTACGAGCAGTACTTC

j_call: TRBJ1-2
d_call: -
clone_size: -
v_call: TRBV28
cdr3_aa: CASSLWTVAQGYTF
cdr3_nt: TGTGCCAGCAGTTTATGGACAGTAGCACAGGGCTACACCTTC

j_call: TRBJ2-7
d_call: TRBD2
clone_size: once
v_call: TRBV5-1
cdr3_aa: CASSSDGRAEQYF
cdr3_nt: TGCGCCAGCAGCTCAGACGGGAGGGCCGAGCAGTACTTC